The rows below give T cell receptor beta chains drawn from one sample of a study of T cell repertoires in cytomegalovirus infection. TCRdb analysed the reads with MiXCR anew, one entry per CDR3 protein. The table lists about 360,000 distinct CDR3 sequences, 15% to 20% of them singletons. Sequencing input: PBMCs. The receptors come from a human donor in good health (CMV status not recorded). Some clones in this sample may be carry-over from other donors' samples. CDR3s include the opening cysteine and the closing phenylalanine or tryptophan. A D gene is named only where the DNA matches it firmly. Expanded clones get a size class; other rows say once, few or many, or leave the size out.

CASTDMKGGNTIYF	TGTGCCAGCACAGATATGAAGGGTGGAAACACCATATATTTT	TRBJ1-3	many	NA	TRBV7-9
CASSLRREALNEQFF	TGTGCCAGCAGCTTACGGCGGGAGGCGCTCAATGAGCAGTTCTTC	TRBJ2-1	many	TRBD2	TRBV7-9
CSAIEDRYTEAFF	TGCAGTGCAATCGAGGATAGGTACACTGAAGCTTTCTTT	TRBJ1-1	NA	NA	TRBV20-1
CASSFRVNEQFF	TGTGCCAGCAGTTTCCGTGTCAATGAGCAGTTCTTC	TRBJ2-1	few	NA	TRBV12-3/TRBV12-4
CASSEGARRTEAFF	TGTGCCAGCAGTGAGGGAGCCCGCCGCACTGAAGCTTTCTTT	TRBJ1-1	many	NA	TRBV2
CASSQTGGDGNTIYF	TGTGCCAGCAGTCAAACAGGGGGCGACGGAAACACCATATATTTT	TRBJ1-3	NA	TRBD1	TRBV6-2/TRBV6-3
CASSLVMATDTQYF	TGTGCCAGCAGTTTAGTAATGGCCACAGATACGCAGTATTTT	TRBJ2-3	many	NA	TRBV12-3/TRBV12-4
CAISESGGEGPETQYF	TGTGCCATCAGTGAGTCGGGAGGGGAGGGTCCGGAGACCCAGTACTTC	TRBJ2-5	NA	TRBD2	TRBV10-3
CASSLAQGGADEQFF	TGCGCCAGCAGCTTGGCCCAGGGGGGGGCCGATGAGCAGTTCTTC	TRBJ2-1	NA	NA	TRBV5-1
CASSKTSRRDTDTQYF	TGTGCCAGCAGCAAGACTAGTCGGCGGGACACAGATACGCAGTATTTT	TRBJ2-3	many	NA	TRBV11-2
CSATRRDTQYF	TGCAGTGCTACGAGGAGAGATACGCAGTATTTT	TRBJ2-3	NA	NA	TRBV20-1
CAISGGQGTNEKLFF	TGTGCCATCAGTGGGGGACAGGGGACTAATGAAAAACTGTTTTTT	TRBJ1-4	NA	TRBD1	TRBV10-3
CASSRPLGEQYF	TGTGCCAGCAGTCGTCCTCTGGGCGAGCAGTACTTC	TRBJ2-7	many	NA	TRBV7-2
CASTVTGDTQYF	TGTGCCAGCACCGTGACGGGGGATACGCAGTATTTT	TRBJ2-3	NA	NA	TRBV2
CASSYQIRDGDTGELFF	TGTGCCAGCAGTTATCAAATCCGTGACGGGGACACCGGGGAGCTGTTTTTT	TRBJ2-2	few	NA	TRBV6-6
CAISDSRDRHNEQFF	TGTGCCATCAGTGACTCCCGGGACAGGCACAATGAGCAGTTCTTC	TRBJ2-1	few	TRBD1	TRBV10-3
CASSGTGRDEKLFF	TGTGCCAGTAGCGGGACAGGTCGAGATGAAAAACTGTTTTTT	TRBJ1-4	few	TRBD1	TRBV19
CATAAGLEQYF	TGTGCCACCGCCGCGGGGTTGGAGCAGTACTTC	TRBJ2-7	NA	NA	TRBV6-8
CASSPGDRSNQPQHF	TGTGCCAGCTCACCCGGGGATAGGAGCAATCAGCCCCAGCATTTT	TRBJ1-5	NA	NA	TRBV18
CASSRPSGTSASYEQYF	TGTGCCAGCAGCCGACCGTCCGGGACTAGCGCCTCCTACGAGCAGTACTTC	TRBJ2-7	NA	TRBD2	TRBV4-2
CASSPPLAGPNTGELFF	TGTGCCAGCAGCCCACCCCTTGCGGGTCCGAACACCGGGGAGCTGTTTTTT	TRBJ2-2	NA	NA	TRBV14
CASSRRDINEQYF	TGTGCCAGCAGCAGAAGGGACATAAACGAGCAGTACTTC	TRBJ2-7	many	NA	TRBV12-3/TRBV12-4
CASSLGGRQGRFF	TGTGCCAGCAGCCTTGGGGGGAGACAGGGTAGGTTCTTC	TRBJ2-1	few	NA	TRBV12-3/TRBV12-4
CASSQGAGTVNSPLHF	TGTGCCAGCAGCCAGGGAGCCGGGACAGTAAATTCACCCCTCCACTTT	TRBJ1-6	few	TRBD1	TRBV4-2
CASSSPGQDTQYF	TGTGCCAGCAGCAGTCCGGGACAGGATACGCAGTATTTT	TRBJ2-3	many	TRBD1	TRBV7-2
CSLVTGETQYF	TGCAGCTTAGTGACTGGAGAGACCCAGTACTTC	TRBJ2-5	few	NA	TRBV29-1
CASRVGLADDTQYF	TGTGCCAGCAGGGTAGGACTAGCTGACGATACGCAGTATTTT	TRBJ2-3	many	TRBD2	TRBV6-1
CASSQSIRGGTQPQHF	TGCGCCAGCAGTCAATCAATCCGCGGGGGTACTCAGCCCCAGCATTTT	TRBJ1-5	NA	NA	TRBV23-1
CAISDIGSQTQYF	TGTGCCATCAGTGATATAGGGAGTCAGACCCAGTACTTC	TRBJ2-5	NA	NA	TRBV10-3
CASLTQGQETQYF	TGTGCCAGCCTGACTCAGGGACAAGAGACCCAGTACTTC	TRBJ2-5	few	NA	TRBV28
CATSIQGLGNQPQHF	TGTGCCACCAGCATACAGGGTCTGGGCAATCAGCCCCAGCATTTT	TRBJ1-5	many	NA	TRBV15
CATRKGQGKNEQYF	TGTGCCACCAGAAAGGGACAGGGGAAGAACGAGCAGTACTTC	TRBJ2-7	few	TRBD1	TRBV6-5
CASSTLRGPSNYGYTF	TGTGCCAGCAGCACCCTCCGAGGACCATCCAACTATGGCTACACCTTC	TRBJ1-2	few	NA	TRBV7-6
CASSFFYGYTF	TGTGCCAGCAGCTTTTTCTATGGCTACACCTTC	TRBJ1-2	few	NA	TRBV7-9
CASSLGGGTRYNEQFF	TGTGCCAGCAGCCTGGGGGGGGGGACCAGATACAATGAGCAGTTCTTC	TRBJ2-1	many	TRBD2	TRBV7-2
CASRAPGSNQPQHF	TGTGCCAGCAGGGCTCCAGGTAGCAATCAGCCCCAGCATTTT	TRBJ1-5	NA	NA	TRBV12-3/TRBV12-4
CASSLGNTGTDTQYF	TGTGCCAGCAGCTTAGGTAATACGGGCACAGATACGCAGTATTTT	TRBJ2-3	many	NA	TRBV7-2
CASSQEGPGTDTQYF	TGTGCCAGCTCACAGGAGGGGCCGGGCACAGATACGCAGTATTTT	TRBJ2-3	few	NA	TRBV18
CASSLVGGTKGSNEQFF	TGTGCCAGCAGTTTAGTGGGGGGGACCAAGGGATCGAATGAGCAGTTCTTC	TRBJ2-1	few	TRBD2	TRBV12-3/TRBV12-4
CASSLTRQAGKQFF	TGTGCCAGCAGCTTAACCCGACAGGCGGGAAAGCAGTTCTTC	TRBJ2-1	many	NA	TRBV7-2
CASGIGGFSGNTIYF	TGTGCCAGCGGCATCGGAGGGTTTTCTGGAAACACCATATATTTT	TRBJ1-3	NA	NA	TRBV6-6
CASGSGRTDTQYF	TGTGCCTCCGGGAGCGGGAGGACAGATACGCAGTATTTT	TRBJ2-3	few	TRBD2	TRBV10-3
CASSLAGGPNYGYTF	TGTGCCAGCAGCTTAGCGGGCGGACCTAACTATGGCTACACCTTC	TRBJ1-2	many	NA	TRBV7-8
CAWSFASNYGYTF	TGTGCCTGGAGCTTCGCCAGTAACTATGGCTACACCTTC	TRBJ1-2	NA	NA	TRBV30
CASSTQGGTEAFF	TGTGCCAGCAGTACACAGGGGGGCACTGAAGCTTTCTTT	TRBJ1-1	few	TRBD1	TRBV12-3/TRBV12-4
CASSLVGGVLGGYTF	TGTGCCAGCAGTTTAGTCGGGGGCGTATTGGGTGGCTACACCTTC	TRBJ1-2	NA	NA	TRBV12-3/TRBV12-4
CASSQDLSERQYF	TGCGCCAGCAGCCAAGATTTATCCGAGCGGCAGTATTTT	TRBJ2-3	NA	NA	TRBV4-3
CASSEGLGPYEQYF	TGTGCCAGCAGCGAAGGACTAGGACCTTACGAGCAGTACTTC	TRBJ2-7	NA	TRBD2	TRBV7-2
CASRLTGGGETQYF	TGTGCCAGTAGGCTCACAGGGGGAGGAGAGACCCAGTACTTC	TRBJ2-5	few	TRBD1	TRBV19
CASSSRPSGGGETQYF	TGTGCCAGCAGCAGCAGGCCTAGCGGGGGCGGGGAGACCCAGTACTTC	TRBJ2-5	many	TRBD2	TRBV7-9
CASKDVHSSGANVLTF	TGTGCCAGCAAGGATGTCCACTCCTCTGGGGCCAACGTCCTGACTTTC	TRBJ2-6	few	NA	TRBV12-3/TRBV12-4
CASIGTTGEAFF	TGTGCCAGTATCGGGACTACCGGTGAAGCTTTCTTT	TRBJ1-1	few	NA	TRBV19
CASSLLTGEQFF	TGTGCCAGCAGTTTATTAACCGGTGAGCAGTTCTTC	TRBJ2-1	many	NA	TRBV28
CASIRRTGLYNEQFF	TGTGCCAGTATCCGTCGGACAGGCCTTTACAATGAGCAGTTCTTC	TRBJ2-1	NA	TRBD1	TRBV6-8